This T cell receptor beta chain appears in the sequencing data of a study of blood T cell repertoires in COVID-19. In this sample, this clone turned up once. Per the original data handling: Estimates of nucleated cell counts were drawn from the amplification of reference gene primers. Sequencing was performed with immunoSEQ multiplex PCR; in TCRdb, only in-frame clones are kept and a portion is missing. V and J calls and clone size follow that table, whereas D and trimming were derived from the DNA. The sample lists about 210,000 clones, about four fifths occurring once. Exposed participants came across a COVID-19 case within 2 weeks before study entry. CDR3 size: 15 residues. Trimming removed 3 bases from V and 0 bases from J, with 11 bases in between. From germline, CDR1 is LGHDT and CDR2 YNNKEL (reference sequence).

The chain employs TRBV3-1 (or the pseudogene TRBV3-2) and TRBJ1-2; possibly TRBD1 for D (5 bases). Sequenced: PBMCs or T cells enriched from blood (not recorded which). This clonotype was obtained from a woman aged 25 to 39 who had been exposed to COVID-19. As DNA, the CDR3 is TGTGCCAGCAGCCACTGGGGCACAGCTAACTATGGCTACACCTTC. It is translated as CASSHWGTANYGYTF.